The source of this TCR beta chain is a study of T cells in localized non-small cell lung cancer. Study results and caveats: Because sequencing included only one region (of the tumor), heterogeneity remains possible. The study linked higher blood T cell density to longer overall survival. Detection in adjacent lung was observed for a median around 50 of the top 100 tumor clones. Uninvolved adjacent lung had the highest recorded T cell clonality, with tumor below it.

Produced via immunoSEQ multiplex PCR; TCRdb's table is partial and in-frame only. Here the sample spans under 35,000 clones, about 82% being singletons. J lost 4 bases, V lost 0 bases, and 3 bases had no gene match. CDR1 and CDR2 (germline): SGHTA, FQGNSA. The CDR3 totals 14 residues. Note on this clone: Antigen unknown.

The rearrangement links TRBV7-2 to TRBJ2-7, with 7 nucleotides matching TRBD2. Material: peripheral blood, obtained before any cancer treatment. This sequence originates from a male donor at least 60 years old with stage III squamous cell lung carcinoma. This CDR3 is CASSLAGGKYEQYF. The CDR3 DNA reads as TGTGCCAGCAGCTTAGCGGGAGGGAAGTACGAGCAGTACTTC.